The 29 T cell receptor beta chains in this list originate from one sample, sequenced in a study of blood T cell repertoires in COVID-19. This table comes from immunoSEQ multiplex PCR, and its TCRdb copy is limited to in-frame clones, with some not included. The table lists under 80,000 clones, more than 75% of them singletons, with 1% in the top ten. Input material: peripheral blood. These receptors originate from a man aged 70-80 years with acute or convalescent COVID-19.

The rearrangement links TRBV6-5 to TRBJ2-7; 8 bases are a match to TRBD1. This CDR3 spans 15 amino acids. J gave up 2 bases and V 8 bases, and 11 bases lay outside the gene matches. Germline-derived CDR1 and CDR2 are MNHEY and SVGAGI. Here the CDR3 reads CASGTLGTGAYEQYF. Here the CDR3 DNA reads TGTGCCAGCGGAACCCTCGGGACAGGAGCCTACGAGCAGTACTTC.

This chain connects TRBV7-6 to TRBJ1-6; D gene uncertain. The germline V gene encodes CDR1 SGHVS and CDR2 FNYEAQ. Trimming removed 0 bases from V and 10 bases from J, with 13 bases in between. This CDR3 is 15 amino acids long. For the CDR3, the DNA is TGTGCCAGCAGCTTAGCGTCAGGCTATGGGTCACCCCTCCACTTT. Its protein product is CASSLASGYGSPLHF.

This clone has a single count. The CDR3 loop is CASSRITGYTEAFF. CDR3 sequence (DNA): TGTGCCAGCAGCCGAATTACAGGGTACACTGAAGCTTTCTTT. V is TRBV5-6 and J is TRBJ1-1; TRBD1 is a possible D gene (6 bases). V lost 4 bases to trimming and J lost 3 bases, with 13 bases between them. CDR1 is SGHDT and CDR2 is YYEEEE in the germline V gene. The CDR3 is made up of 14 amino acids. Looking up the rest from reference TRBV5-6 and TRBJ1-1 gives the full variable domain: DAGVTQSPTHLIKTRGQQVTLRCSPKSGHDTVSWYQQALGQGPQFIFQYYEEEERQRGNFPDRFSGHQFPNYSSELNVNALLLGDSALYLCASSRITGYTEAFFGQGTRLTVV.

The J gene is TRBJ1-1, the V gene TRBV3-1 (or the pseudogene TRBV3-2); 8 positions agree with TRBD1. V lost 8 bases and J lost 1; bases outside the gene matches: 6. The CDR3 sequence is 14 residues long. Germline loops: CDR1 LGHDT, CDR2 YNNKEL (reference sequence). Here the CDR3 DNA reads TGTGCCAGCCAAATCAGGGGGCGGAACACTGAAGCTTTCTTT. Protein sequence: CASQIRGRNTEAFF.

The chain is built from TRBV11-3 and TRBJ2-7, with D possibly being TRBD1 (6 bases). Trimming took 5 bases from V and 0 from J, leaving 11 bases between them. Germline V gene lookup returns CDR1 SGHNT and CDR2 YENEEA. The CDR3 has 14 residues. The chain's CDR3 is CASSTRGSSYEQYF. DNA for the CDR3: TGTGCCAGCAGCACAAGGGGGAGCTCCTACGAGCAGTACTTC.

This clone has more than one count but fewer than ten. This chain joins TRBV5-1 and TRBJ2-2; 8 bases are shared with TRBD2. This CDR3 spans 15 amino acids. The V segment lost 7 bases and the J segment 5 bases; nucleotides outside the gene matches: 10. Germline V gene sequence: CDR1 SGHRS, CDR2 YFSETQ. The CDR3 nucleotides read TGCGCCAGCTCCAGCGGGGCTAGCGGGACCGGGGAGCTGTTTTTT. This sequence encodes CASSSGASGTGELFF.

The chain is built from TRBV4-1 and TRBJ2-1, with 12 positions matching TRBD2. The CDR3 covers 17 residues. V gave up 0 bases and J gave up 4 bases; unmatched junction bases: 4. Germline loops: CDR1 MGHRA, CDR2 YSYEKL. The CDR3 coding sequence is TGCGCCAGCAGCCAAGACCTGACTAGCGGGGGATACAATGAGCAGTTCTTC. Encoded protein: CASSQDLTSGGYNEQFF.

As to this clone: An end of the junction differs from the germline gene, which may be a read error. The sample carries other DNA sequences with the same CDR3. The CDR3 sequence: CATSRVGDTIYF. Written as DNA, the CDR3 is TGTGCCACCAGCAGAGTTGGAGACACCATATATTTT. This chain uses TRBV15 with TRBJ1-3; D not certain. In germline, CDR1 is LNHNV, CDR2 YYDKDF (reference sequence). The CDR3 loop spans 12 amino acids.

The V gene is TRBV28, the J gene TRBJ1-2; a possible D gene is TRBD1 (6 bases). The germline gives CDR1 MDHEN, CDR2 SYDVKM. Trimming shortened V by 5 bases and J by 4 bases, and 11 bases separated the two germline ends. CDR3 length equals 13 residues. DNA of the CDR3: TGTGCCAGCAGTCTAGGGGGATTCTATGGCTACACCTTC. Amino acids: CASSLGGFYGYTF.

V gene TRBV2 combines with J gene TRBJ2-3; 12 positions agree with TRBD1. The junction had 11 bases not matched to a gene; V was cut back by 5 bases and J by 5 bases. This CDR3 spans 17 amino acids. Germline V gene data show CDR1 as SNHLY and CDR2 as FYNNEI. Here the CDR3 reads CASSRPWGQGAVDTQYF. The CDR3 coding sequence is TGTGCCAGCAGTCGGCCCTGGGGACAGGGGGCAGTAGATACGCAGTATTTT.

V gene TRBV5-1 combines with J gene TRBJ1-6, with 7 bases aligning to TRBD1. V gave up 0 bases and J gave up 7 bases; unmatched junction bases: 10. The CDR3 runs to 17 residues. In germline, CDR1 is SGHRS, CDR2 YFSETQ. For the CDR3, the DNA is TGCGCCAGCAGCTTGGGGAGGTTGGGGACAGAGAATTCACCCCTCCACTTT. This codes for CASSLGRLGTENSPLHF. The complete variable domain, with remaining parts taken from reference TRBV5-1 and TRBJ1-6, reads KAGVTQTPRYLIKTRGQQVTLSCSPISGHRSVSWYQQTPGQGLQFLFEYFSETQRNKGNFPGRFSGRQFSNSRSEMNVSTLELGDSALYLCASSLGRLGTENSPLHFGNGTRLTVT.

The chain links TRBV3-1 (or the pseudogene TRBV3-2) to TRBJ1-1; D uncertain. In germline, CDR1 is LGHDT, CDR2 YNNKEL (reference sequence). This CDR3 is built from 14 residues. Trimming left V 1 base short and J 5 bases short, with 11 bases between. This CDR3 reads CASSQVGPRTEAFF. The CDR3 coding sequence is TGTGCCAGCAGCCAAGTTGGTCCGAGGACTGAAGCTTTCTTT.

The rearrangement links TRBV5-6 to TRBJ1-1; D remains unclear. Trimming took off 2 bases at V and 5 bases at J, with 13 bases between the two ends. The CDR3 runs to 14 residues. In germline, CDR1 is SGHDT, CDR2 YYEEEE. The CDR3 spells CASSLSGVWTEAFF. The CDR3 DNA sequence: TGTGCCAGCAGCTTATCCGGGGTCTGGACTGAAGCTTTCTTT.

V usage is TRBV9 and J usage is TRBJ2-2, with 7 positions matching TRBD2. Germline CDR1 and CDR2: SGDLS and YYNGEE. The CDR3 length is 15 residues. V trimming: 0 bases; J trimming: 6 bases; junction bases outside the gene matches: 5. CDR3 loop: CASSVVGGSSGELFF. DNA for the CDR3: TGTGCCAGCAGCGTAGTAGGCGGGAGCTCCGGGGAGCTGTTTTTT. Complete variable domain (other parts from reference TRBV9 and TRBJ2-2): DSGVTQTPKHLITATGQRVTLRCSPRSGDLSVYWYQQSLDQGLQFLIQYYNGEERAKGNILERFSAQQFPDLHSELNLSSLELGDSALYFCASSVVGGSSGELFFGEGSRLTVL.

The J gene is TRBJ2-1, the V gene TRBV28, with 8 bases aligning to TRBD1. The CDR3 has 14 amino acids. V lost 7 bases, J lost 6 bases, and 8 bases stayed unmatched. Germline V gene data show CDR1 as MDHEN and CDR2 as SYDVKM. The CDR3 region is CASIRGRGRNEQFF. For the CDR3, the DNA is TGTGCCAGCATAAGGGGCAGGGGGCGCAATGAGCAGTTCTTC.

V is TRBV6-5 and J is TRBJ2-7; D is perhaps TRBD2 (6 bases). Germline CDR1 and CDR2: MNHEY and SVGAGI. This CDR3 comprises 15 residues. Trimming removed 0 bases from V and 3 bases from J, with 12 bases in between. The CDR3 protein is CASSYSNRGIYEQYF. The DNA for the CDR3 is TGTGCCAGCAGTTACTCGAATCGGGGGATCTACGAGCAGTACTTC.

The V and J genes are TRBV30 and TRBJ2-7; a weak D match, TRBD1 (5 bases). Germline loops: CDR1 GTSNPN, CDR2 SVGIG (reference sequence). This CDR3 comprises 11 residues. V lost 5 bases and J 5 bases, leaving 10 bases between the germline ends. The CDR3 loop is CAWGDRDEQYF. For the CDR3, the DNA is TGTGCCTGGGGCGACAGAGACGAGCAGTACTTC.

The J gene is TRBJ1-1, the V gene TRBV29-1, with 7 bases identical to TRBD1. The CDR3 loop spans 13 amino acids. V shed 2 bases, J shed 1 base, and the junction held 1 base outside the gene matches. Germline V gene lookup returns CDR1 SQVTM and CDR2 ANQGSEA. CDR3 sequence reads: CSVERTGNTEAFF. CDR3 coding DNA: TGCAGCGTTGAACGGACAGGGAACACTGAAGCTTTCTTT.

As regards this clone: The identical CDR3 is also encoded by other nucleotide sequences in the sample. CDR3 amino acids: CASSLRAGGSNEQFF. As DNA, the CDR3 is TGTGCCAGCAGCTTACGAGCGGGAGGATCGAATGAGCAGTTCTTC. The chain recombines TRBV7-8 with TRBJ2-1, with 9 bases that match TRBD2. Unmatched junction bases numbered 6, after V lost 2 bases and J lost 7 bases. CDR1 is SGHVS and CDR2 is FQNEAQ in the germline V gene. The CDR3 extends over 15 amino acids.

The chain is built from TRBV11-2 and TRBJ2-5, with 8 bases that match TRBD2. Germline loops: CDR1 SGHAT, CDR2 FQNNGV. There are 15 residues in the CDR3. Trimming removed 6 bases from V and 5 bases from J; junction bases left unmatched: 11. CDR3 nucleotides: TGTGCCAGCAGGACCTCTAAGCGGGAGAGGGAGACCCAGTACTTC. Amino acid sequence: CASRTSKRERETQYF.

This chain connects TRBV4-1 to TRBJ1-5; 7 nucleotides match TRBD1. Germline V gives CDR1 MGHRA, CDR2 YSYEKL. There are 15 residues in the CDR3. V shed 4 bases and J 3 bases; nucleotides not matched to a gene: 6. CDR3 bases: TGCGCCAGCAGCCTTGGGACAGCCCTCAATCAGCCCCAGCATTTT. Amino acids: CASSLGTALNQPQHF.

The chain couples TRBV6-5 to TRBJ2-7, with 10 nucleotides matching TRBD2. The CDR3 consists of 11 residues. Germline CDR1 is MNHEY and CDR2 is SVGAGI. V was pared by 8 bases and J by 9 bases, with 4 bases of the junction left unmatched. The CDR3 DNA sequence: TGTGCCAGCCGCCTAGCGGGAGTGCAGTACTTC. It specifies CASRLAGVQYF.

The CDR3 DNA follows: TGTGCCAGCAGTTCCGACGGGGATTCACCCCTCCACTTT. Amino acids: CASSSDGDSPLHF. The V gene is TRBV28, the J gene TRBJ1-6; D is undetermined. The CDR3 runs 13 residues. Deletions cut 4 bases from V and 8 bases from J, with 9 bases between. From germline, CDR1 is MDHEN and CDR2 SYDVKM.

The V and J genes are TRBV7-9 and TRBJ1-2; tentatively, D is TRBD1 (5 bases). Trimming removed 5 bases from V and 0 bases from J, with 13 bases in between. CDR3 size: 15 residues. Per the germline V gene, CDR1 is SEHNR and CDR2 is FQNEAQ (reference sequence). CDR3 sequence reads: CASSLGGFPNYGYTF. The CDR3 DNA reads TGTGCCAGCAGCCTGGGGGGTTTTCCTAACTATGGCTACACCTTC.

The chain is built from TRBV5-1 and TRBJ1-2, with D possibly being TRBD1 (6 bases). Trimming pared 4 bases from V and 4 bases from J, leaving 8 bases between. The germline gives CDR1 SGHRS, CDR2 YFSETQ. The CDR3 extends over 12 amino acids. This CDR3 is CASSPDSYGYTF. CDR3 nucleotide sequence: TGCGCCAGCAGCCCGGACAGCTATGGCTACACCTTC.

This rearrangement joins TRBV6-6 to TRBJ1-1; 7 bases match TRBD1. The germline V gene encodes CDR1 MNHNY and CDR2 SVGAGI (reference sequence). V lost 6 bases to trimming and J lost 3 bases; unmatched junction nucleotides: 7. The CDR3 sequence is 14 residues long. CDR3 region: CASSSGGYHTEAFF. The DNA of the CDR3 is TGTGCCAGCAGCTCAGGGGGTTACCACACTGAAGCTTTCTTT.

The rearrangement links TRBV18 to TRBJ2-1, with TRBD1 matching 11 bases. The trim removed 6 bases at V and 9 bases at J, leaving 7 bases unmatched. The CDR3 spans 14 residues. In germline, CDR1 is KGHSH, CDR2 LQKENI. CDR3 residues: CASSFRTGGSEQFF. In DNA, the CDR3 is TGTGCCAGCTCGTTCCGGACAGGGGGCAGTGAGCAGTTCTTC.

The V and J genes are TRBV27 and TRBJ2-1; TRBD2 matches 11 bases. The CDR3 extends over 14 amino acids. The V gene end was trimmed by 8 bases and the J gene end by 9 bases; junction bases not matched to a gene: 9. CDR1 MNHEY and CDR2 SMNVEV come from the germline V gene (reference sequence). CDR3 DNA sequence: TGTGCCAGCGGGGGGGCTAGCGGGAGGATTGAGCAGTTCTTC. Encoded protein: CASGGASGRIEQFF.

CDR3 sequence: CASSEQGVLGYTF. The DNA for the CDR3 is TGCGCCAGCAGCGAACAGGGAGTGTTGGGCTACACCTTC. The chain uses TRBV5-1 and TRBJ1-2, with D possibly matching TRBD1 (6 bases). Germline values: CDR1 SGHRS, CDR2 YFSETQ. V dropped 4 bases and J dropped 8 bases, with 15 bases sitting between them. CDR3 length: 13 residues.